A single sample is the source of the 3 T cell receptor beta chains below, sequenced in a study of regulatory T cells in long-lasting Graves disease. Combining iRepertoire HTBI primers with Arm-PCR of CDR3 regions, the authors built TCR beta libraries. TCRdb used MiXCR to reprocess the multiplex PCR reads, holding one entry per CDR3 protein. This table holds roughly 350,000 distinct CDR3 sequences, around 15% found once. Time point here: newly diagnosed GD, antithyroid drugs for less than 3 months. Extracted RNA from PBMCs served as the source of the TCR library. The same sample was also used in a study of T cells in Graves' hyperthyroidism and ophthalmopathy.

The sample in question was peripheral blood mononuclear cells (PBMCs), obtained at new diagnosis, from a patient treated with antithyroid drugs. The source is a woman under 30 with Graves disease.

The CDR3, as DNA: TGTGCCAGCACGATGGACAGTTACGAGCAGTACTTC. It is translated as CASTMDSYEQYF. The J gene is TRBJ2-7, the V gene TRBV6-1; D is possibly TRBD1 (6 bases). CDR1 is MNHNS, CDR2 SASEGT, per germline. The CDR3 is 12 amino acids. With 7 bases removed from V and 4 bases from J, the gap between germline ends came to 11 bases.

V gene TRBV20-1 combines with J gene TRBJ2-1; the D gene is possibly TRBD2 (5 bases). Trimming stripped 6 bases from V and 8 bases from J, with 26 bases between. The CDR3 sequence is 16 residues long. Germline assignment: CDR1 DFQATT and CDR2 SNEGSKA (reference sequence). CDR3: CSAPDQHKGVLDEQFF. CDR3 bases: TGCAGTGCCCCGGACCAACACAAGGGAGTTCTCGATGAGCAGTTCTTC.

The chain links TRBV29-1 to TRBJ1-4, with 7 bases identical to TRBD1. Germline CDR1 is SQVTM and CDR2 is ANQGSEA. CDR3 length: 15 amino acids. V was pared by 0 bases and J by 6 bases, with 7 bases of the junction left unmatched. The CDR3 DNA follows: TGCAGCGTTGAAGATGCAAGGGGGCGCGATGAAAAACTGTTTTTT. Translation: CSVEDARGRDEKLFF.